Shown below are 18 T cell receptor beta chains from a single sample sequenced in a study of identical twins. TCRdb reanalysed the 5' RACE reads using MiXCR and keeps one entry per CDR3 protein. The sample has more than 350,000 distinct CDR3 sequences, roughly 9% seen once; the top ten hold 8% to 9.5%. Input material: naive T cells sorted from blood. The receptors shown here come from a woman aged 50 to 65 in good health.

This clonotype was seen more than once but under ten times. The chain combines TRBV3-1 with TRBJ2-3; 9 positions agree with TRBD2. V lost 0 bases, J lost 2 bases, and 15 bases stayed unmatched. CDR1 and CDR2 (germline): LGHDT, YNNKEL (reference sequence). This CDR3 has 20 amino acids. For the CDR3, the DNA is TGTGCCAGCAGCCAAGAAAGGGGGAACGATGAGCGGGAGGACACAGATACGCAGTATTTT. Translated, it gives CASSQERGNDEREDTDTQYF.

The J gene is TRBJ2-2, the V gene TRBV21-1; TRBD2 is taken as the D call from the table, unchecked against the DNA. TRBV21-1 is listed as a pseudogene. The CDR3 length is 14 residues. The CDR3 coding sequence is TGTGCCAGCTCCGGGTGGGGTAGCACCGGGGAGCTGTTTTTT. This translates into CASSGWGSTGELFF.

The rearrangement uses TRBV10-3 and TRBJ2-1; the match to TRBD2 covers 7 bases. Trimming took 10 bases from V and 5 from J; bases not matched to a gene: 11. Germline V gene sequence: CDR1 ENHRY, CDR2 SYGVKD. The CDR3 length is 14 residues. For the CDR3, the DNA is TGTGCCACGAGGCCCGGGGCGGGAGACAATGAGCAGTTCTTC. It translates to CATRPGAGDNEQFF.

The chain combines TRBV7-9 with TRBJ1-4; 7 bases line up with TRBD1. V was clipped by 9 bases and J by 6 bases; unmatched bases: 4. CDR3 size: 12 residues. Germline V gene sequence: CDR1 SEHNR, CDR2 FQNEAQ (reference sequence). The CDR3, as DNA: TGTGCCAGTAGGGGGCGCGATGAAAAACTGTTTTTT. Translation gives CASRGRDEKLFF.

This clonotype was counted only a few times. The rearrangement joins TRBV4-1 to TRBJ2-1; D uncertain. Trimming removed 1 base at V and 4 bases at J, with 20 bases between. Germline values: CDR1 MGHRA, CDR2 YSYEKL. The CDR3 spans 18 residues. The CDR3 coding sequence is TGCGCCAGCAGCCAAGTGGGTTCTAGATCTAGATATTACAATGAGCAGTTCTTC. Translation: CASSQVGSRSRYYNEQFF.

The table lists this clonotype with a few counts. CDR3 sequence: CASSFVAALRTDTQYF. CDR3 sequence (DNA): TGTGCCAGCAGCTTCGTGGCGGCCCTCCGGACAGATACGCAGTATTTT. The rearrangement links TRBV7-9 to TRBJ2-3; D call uncertain. CDR3 length equals 16 residues. From germline, CDR1 is SEHNR and CDR2 FQNEAQ (reference sequence). The V end lost 3 bases, the J end lost 3 bases, and 16 bases lay between the germline ends.

The chain combines TRBV12-3 or TRBV12-4 with TRBJ1-5; D is ambiguous. V lost 6 bases, J lost 5 bases, and 11 bases lay in between. This CDR3 spans 13 amino acids. CDR3 nucleotides: TGTGCCAGCAGCCCCTTTGGGGATCAGCCCCAGCATTTT. As protein: CASSPFGDQPQHF.

This clonotype was found a few times. The V and J genes are TRBV7-8 and TRBJ2-1; 8 nucleotides align to TRBD1. V shed 3 bases and J 7 bases; nucleotides not matched to a gene: 2. Germline-derived CDR1 and CDR2 are SGHVS and FQNEAQ. CDR3 length: 13 amino acids. The CDR3 protein is CASSFGDRNEQFF. CDR3 bases: TGTGCCAGCAGCTTTGGGGACAGGAATGAGCAGTTCTTC.

The rearrangement uses TRBV6-2 or TRBV6-3 and TRBJ1-2; 10 bases map to TRBD1. After removal of 2 bases from V and 2 bases from J, the junction contained 2 bases not matched to a gene. CDR1 MNHEY and CDR2 SVGEGT come from the germline V gene. This CDR3 spans 15 amino acids. CDR3 amino acids: CASSYADRGNYGYTF. The CDR3 nucleotides read TGTGCCAGCAGTTACGCGGACAGGGGGAACTATGGCTACACCTTC.

The chain employs TRBV6-1 and TRBJ2-2; TRBD2 matches at 14 bases. Germline V gene lookup returns CDR1 MNHNS and CDR2 SASEGT. The V gene end was trimmed by 7 bases and the J gene end by 3 bases; junction bases not matched to a gene: 7. This CDR3 is 17 amino acids long. The CDR3: CASKKAGLAGDTGELFF. The CDR3 DNA follows: TGTGCCAGCAAAAAGGCGGGACTAGCGGGAGACACCGGGGAGCTGTTTTTT.

The CDR3 DNA is TGTGCCAGCAGCCCCGGGACAGGGGCCACCGGGGAGCTGTTTTTT. It specifies CASSPGTGATGELFF. The V gene is TRBV11-3, the J gene TRBJ2-2, with 10 bases identical to TRBD1. Germline CDR1 reads SGHNT; CDR2 reads YENEEA. J lost 4 bases, V lost 5 bases, and 4 bases had no gene match. This CDR3 contains 15 residues.

The chain joins TRBV24-1 to TRBJ2-1; D is uncertain. The CDR3 sequence is 14 residues long. Germline V gives CDR1 KGHDR, CDR2 SFDVKD. V dropped 1 base and J dropped 6 bases, with 9 bases sitting between them. This chain's CDR3 is CATSDFGPINEQFF. The CDR3 DNA sequence: TGTGCCACCAGTGATTTTGGACCCATCAATGAGCAGTTCTTC.

This clonotype was counted a few times. J is TRBJ1-4 and V is TRBV5-1; the D is unclear. Germline V lookup: CDR1 SGHRS, CDR2 YFSETQ. V lost 2 bases and J lost 7, with 21 bases in between. CDR3 length equals 17 residues. As DNA, the CDR3 is TGCGCCAGCAGCTTACCGAGGACGTTCGGGTTCTCTGAAAAACTGTTTTTT. Amino acid sequence: CASSLPRTFGFSEKLFF.

The gene calls are TRBV7-7 and TRBJ2-1; D may be TRBD2 (6 bases). V was pared by 5 bases and J by 2 bases, with 16 bases between. The CDR3 is 16 amino acids. The germline CDR1 and CDR2 sequences are SSHAT and FNYEAQ (reference sequence). In DNA, the CDR3 is TGTGCCAGCAGCCCCTTAACGGGAGCTCCCTACAATGAGCAGTTCTTC. As protein: CASSPLTGAPYNEQFF.

This clonotype was found many times. The rearrangement links TRBV12-3 or TRBV12-4 to TRBJ2-1; D ambiguous. This CDR3 region has 11 residues. Trimming removed 5 bases from V and 10 bases from J, with 9 bases in between. CDR3 region: CASSAAREQFF. The CDR3 region has the DNA TGTGCCAGCAGTGCGGCCCGGGAGCAGTTCTTC.

In its sample, this clonotype was seen many times. This chain joins TRBV24-1 and TRBJ2-1; no clear D gene. The V end lost 12 bases, the J end lost 0 bases, and 11 bases lay between the germline ends. The V gene's germline CDR1 is KGHDR and CDR2 SFDVKD. The CDR3 sequence is 13 residues long. The CDR3 region has the DNA TGTGCCCCCGTGAAGAGCTCCTACAATGAGCAGTTCTTC. As protein: CAPVKSSYNEQFF.

This clonotype was counted ten times or more. CDR3 nucleotides: TGTGCCAGCAGCTCATCGGGACTAGCGGGCCCGAGCTCCTACGAGCAGTACGTC. Its protein is CASSSSGLAGPSSYEQYV. The chain is built from TRBV11-2 and TRBJ2-7; 12 bases map to TRBD2. Losses at the gene ends were 4 bases for V and 0 bases for J; bases not matched to a gene: 10. The germline V gene has CDR1 SGHAT and CDR2 FQNNGV. The CDR3 covers 18 residues.

This clonotype was seen more than once but under ten times. The chain recombines TRBV5-1 with TRBJ2-1, with 7 positions matching TRBD2. The CDR3 contains 17 residues. V shed 1 base, J shed 4 bases, and the junction held 11 bases outside the gene matches. Germline CDR1 SGHRS, CDR2 YFSETQ. CDR3 bases: TGCGCCAGCAGCTTGTATATTAGCGGGTCTTCTTACAATGAGCAGTTCTTC. It yields the protein CASSLYISGSSYNEQFF. Drawing the rest from reference TRBV5-1 and TRBJ2-1, the complete variable domain is KAGVTQTPRYLIKTRGQQVTLSCSPISGHRSVSWYQQTPGQGLQFLFEYFSETQRNKGNFPGRFSGRQFSNSRSEMNVSTLELGDSALYLCASSLYISGSSYNEQFFGPGTRLTVL.